Following are 20 T cell receptor beta chains from one sample sequenced in a study of T cell responses to AZD1222 COVID-19 vaccine. TCRdb keeps only in-frame clones here, not all; method: immunoSEQ multiplex PCR. The table includes some 69,000 clones, roughly 85% detected once. This specimen was peripheral blood, taken on day 0 of AZD1222 vaccination. The receptors come from an adult in good health.

The gene calls are TRBV11-2 and TRBJ1-1; 11 nucleotides align to TRBD1. This CDR3 has 16 amino acids. CDR1 is SGHAT and CDR2 is FQNNGV in the germline V gene. Unmatched junction bases numbered 9, after V lost 5 bases and J lost 4 bases. Here the CDR3 DNA reads TGTGCCAGCAGCCCCGGACAGGGGGCGCAGGGCACTGAAGCTTTCTTT. It specifies CASSPGQGAQGTEAFF.

The chain couples TRBV9 to TRBJ2-2; D gene ambiguous. V shed 0 bases and J shed 1 base, with 4 bases lying between them. This CDR3 spans 14 amino acids. CDR1 is SGDLS and CDR2 is YYNGEE in the germline V gene. CDR3 protein: CASSVAQNTGELFF. CDR3 coding DNA: TGTGCCAGCAGCGTAGCACAGAACACCGGGGAGCTGTTTTTT.

Worth noting for this clone: The same CDR3 can be traced to other DNA sequences in this sample. V gene TRBV24-1 combines with J gene TRBJ1-5; D gene uncertain. Germline CDR1 KGHDR, CDR2 SFDVKD. The CDR3 length is 16 residues. Trimming cost V 2 bases and J 1 base, with 11 bases left between them. CDR3 nucleotide sequence: TGTGCCACCAGTGATTCTGGCAGGTCGAGCAATCAGCCCCAGCATTTT. It yields the protein CATSDSGRSSNQPQHF.

This sequence joins TRBV27 and TRBJ1-6, with TRBD1 matching over 8 bases. This CDR3 has 16 amino acids. Germline V CDR1 and CDR2: MNHEY, SMNVEV (reference sequence). V gave up 7 bases and J gave up 9 bases; unmatched junction bases: 14. CDR3 loop: CASTIRQGPGASPLHF. CDR3 sequence (DNA): TGTGCCAGCACCATCCGACAGGGGCCGGGAGCTTCACCCCTCCACTTT.

The chain is built from TRBV7-2 and TRBJ1-2; TRBD1 matches at 7 bases. V shed 6 bases, J shed 6 bases, and the junction held 10 bases outside the gene matches. The germline gives CDR1 SGHTA, CDR2 FQGNSA. This CDR3 spans 14 amino acids. Here the CDR3 reads CASRPDRVGNGYTF. The CDR3 DNA reads TGTGCCAGCAGACCTGACAGGGTGGGAAATGGCTACACCTTC.

The chain recombines TRBV19 with TRBJ1-5, with 10 nucleotides matching TRBD1. This CDR3 is 17 amino acids long. Germline loops: CDR1 LNHDA, CDR2 SQIVND (reference sequence). The J segment lost 4 bases and the V segment lost 5 bases, leaving 11 bases of the junction unmatched. The CDR3 bases are TGTGCCAGTAGTTTATCCGGGACAGGGGTGTTTAATCAGCCCCAGCATTTT. Translating gives CASSLSGTGVFNQPQHF.

There are a few counts of this clone. The V call is TRBV6-5, the J call TRBJ1-3; a weak D match, TRBD1 (5 bases). The germline V gene has CDR1 MNHEY and CDR2 SVGAGI. This CDR3 comprises 16 residues. The V gene lost 0 bases and the J gene lost 2 bases, with 11 bases spanning the gap. The CDR3: CASSYSSTVTGNTIYF. CDR3 sequence (DNA): TGTGCCAGCAGTTACTCGTCGACAGTAACTGGAAACACCATATATTTT.

V is TRBV2 and J is TRBJ1-3; 8 bases line up with TRBD1. This CDR3 is 15 amino acids long. CDR1 SNHLY and CDR2 FYNNEI come from the germline V gene. V was pared by 6 bases and J by 0 bases, with 4 bases of the junction left unmatched. CDR3 in amino acids: CASRGQGRSGNTIYF. The CDR3 coding sequence is TGTGCCAGCAGAGGACAGGGCCGCTCTGGAAACACCATATATTTT.

The gene calls are TRBV3-1 (or the pseudogene TRBV3-2) and TRBJ2-1; no reliable D call. This CDR3 region has 14 residues. Trimming stripped 0 bases from V and 9 bases from J, with 12 bases between. Germline V CDR1 and CDR2: LGHDT, YNNKEL (reference sequence). The CDR3 DNA is TGTGCCAGCAGCCAAGAAGTGTCAGTTTTTGAGCAGTTCTTC. It is translated as CASSQEVSVFEQFF.

V and J are TRBV6-4 and TRBJ2-2; D is undetermined. The length of the CDR3 is 14 residues. Trimming took 10 bases from V and 3 from J, leaving 15 bases between them. Germline V lookup: CDR1 MRHNA, CDR2 SNTAGT. The CDR3 loop reads CATRTHWDTGELFF. CDR3 DNA sequence: TGTGCCACCCGTACCCATTGGGACACCGGGGAGCTGTTTTTT.

This chain uses TRBV11-3 with TRBJ1-1; no definite D call. The germline V and J ends were trimmed by 11 bases and 5 bases, with 15 bases remaining between them. Germline V gene data show CDR1 as SGHNT and CDR2 as YENEEA. This CDR3 has 12 residues. The CDR3 loop reads CAARVGWTEAFF. CDR3 in DNA: TGTGCCGCCCGGGTGGGATGGACTGAAGCTTTCTTT.

CDR3 protein: CASNVVLYGYTF. In DNA, the CDR3 is TGTGCCAGCAACGTGGTCCTCTATGGCTACACCTTC. The chain has TRBV6-5 and TRBJ1-2, with D unclear. This CDR3 is 12 amino acids long. The ends were cut back, 7 bases at V and 4 bases at J, with 10 bases in the middle. CDR1 is MNHEY and CDR2 is SVGAGI in the germline V gene.

There are a few counts of this clone. The J gene is TRBJ1-1, the V gene TRBV4-1, with D perhaps TRBD1 (5 bases). The CDR3 is 17 amino acids. From germline, CDR1 is MGHRA and CDR2 YSYEKL. Deletions cut 3 bases from V and 3 bases from J, with 20 bases between. DNA for the CDR3: TGCGCCAGCAGCCACGGAAGCGGACAAGGGATGGACACTGAAGCTTTCTTT. It is translated as CASSHGSGQGMDTEAFF.

The rearrangement joins TRBV10-3 to TRBJ1-5; TRBD1 aligns across 9 bases. The CDR3 totals 14 residues. Germline CDR1 and CDR2: ENHRY and SYGVKD. The ends lost 2 bases at V and 6 bases at J; junction bases unmatched: 2. The CDR3 nucleotides are TGTGCCATCAGTGAGGGACAGGGGATTCAGCCCCAGCATTTT. Its protein is CAISEGQGIQPQHF.

V and J are TRBV29-1 and TRBJ1-1, with D unclear. V was clipped by 2 bases and J by 5 bases, with 21 bases between them. The CDR3 covers 16 residues. Germline assignment: CDR1 SQVTM and CDR2 ANQGSEA. The CDR3 DNA sequence: TGCAGCGTTGAATTTGTGGGATCCATCCTGGGAACTGAAGCTTTCTTT. This sequence encodes CSVEFVGSILGTEAFF.

The V and J genes are TRBV25-1 and TRBJ1-5; a possible D gene is TRBD1 (6 bases). The V gene's germline CDR1 is MGHDK and CDR2 SYGVNS. The CDR3 length is 15 residues. V was shortened by 2 bases and J by 6 bases, with 14 bases between the two germline ends. The CDR3 region is CASSEVGQMGQPQHF. CDR3 in DNA: TGTGCCAGCAGTGAAGTGGGACAAATGGGTCAGCCCCAGCATTTT.

V usage is TRBV20-1 and J usage is TRBJ2-5; the D gene could be TRBD1 or TRBD2 (6 bases each). Germline V gene data show CDR1 as DFQATT and CDR2 as SNEGSKA (reference sequence). The CDR3 is 11 residues long. The V end lost 6 bases, the J end lost 5 bases, and 10 bases lay between the germline ends. The chain's CDR3 is CSALGGETQYF. CDR3 in DNA: TGCAGTGCCCTAGGGGGGGAGACCCAGTACTTC.

The rearrangement uses TRBV2 and TRBJ1-2; D gene uncertain. Germline V gene lookup returns CDR1 SNHLY and CDR2 FYNNEI. Trimming removed 3 bases at V and 2 bases at J, with 7 bases between. This CDR3 comprises 13 residues. The CDR3 here is CASSDSLNYGYTF. For the CDR3, the DNA is TGTGCCAGCAGTGATTCTCTCAACTATGGCTACACCTTC. Full variable domain (remainder filled in from reference TRBV2 and TRBJ1-2): EPEVTQTPSHQVTQMGQEVILRCVPISNHLYFYWYRQILGQKVEFLVSFYNNEISEKSEIFDDQFSVERPDGSNFTLKIRSTKLEDSAMYFCASSDSLNYGYTFGSGTRLTVV.

The chain carries TRBV14 and TRBJ2-7, with 9 positions matching TRBD1. The CDR3 loop spans 14 amino acids. J gave up 5 bases and V 2 bases, and 4 bases lay outside the gene matches. Germline CDR1 reads SGHDN; CDR2 reads FVKESK. CDR3 nucleotide sequence: TGTGCCAGCAGCCAATGGGACAGGGCCCACGAGCAGTACTTC. Residues: CASSQWDRAHEQYF.

There are a few counts of this clone. V usage is TRBV6-2 or TRBV6-3 and J usage is TRBJ1-2, with D uncertain. Germline loops: CDR1 MNHEY, CDR2 SVGEGT. Trimming removed 0 bases from V and 2 bases from J, with 13 bases in between. CDR3 length: 16 amino acids. The CDR3 DNA reads TGTGCCAGCAGTTACTCGATGAAATTATCGAACTATGGCTACACCTTC. Residues: CASSYSMKLSNYGYTF.